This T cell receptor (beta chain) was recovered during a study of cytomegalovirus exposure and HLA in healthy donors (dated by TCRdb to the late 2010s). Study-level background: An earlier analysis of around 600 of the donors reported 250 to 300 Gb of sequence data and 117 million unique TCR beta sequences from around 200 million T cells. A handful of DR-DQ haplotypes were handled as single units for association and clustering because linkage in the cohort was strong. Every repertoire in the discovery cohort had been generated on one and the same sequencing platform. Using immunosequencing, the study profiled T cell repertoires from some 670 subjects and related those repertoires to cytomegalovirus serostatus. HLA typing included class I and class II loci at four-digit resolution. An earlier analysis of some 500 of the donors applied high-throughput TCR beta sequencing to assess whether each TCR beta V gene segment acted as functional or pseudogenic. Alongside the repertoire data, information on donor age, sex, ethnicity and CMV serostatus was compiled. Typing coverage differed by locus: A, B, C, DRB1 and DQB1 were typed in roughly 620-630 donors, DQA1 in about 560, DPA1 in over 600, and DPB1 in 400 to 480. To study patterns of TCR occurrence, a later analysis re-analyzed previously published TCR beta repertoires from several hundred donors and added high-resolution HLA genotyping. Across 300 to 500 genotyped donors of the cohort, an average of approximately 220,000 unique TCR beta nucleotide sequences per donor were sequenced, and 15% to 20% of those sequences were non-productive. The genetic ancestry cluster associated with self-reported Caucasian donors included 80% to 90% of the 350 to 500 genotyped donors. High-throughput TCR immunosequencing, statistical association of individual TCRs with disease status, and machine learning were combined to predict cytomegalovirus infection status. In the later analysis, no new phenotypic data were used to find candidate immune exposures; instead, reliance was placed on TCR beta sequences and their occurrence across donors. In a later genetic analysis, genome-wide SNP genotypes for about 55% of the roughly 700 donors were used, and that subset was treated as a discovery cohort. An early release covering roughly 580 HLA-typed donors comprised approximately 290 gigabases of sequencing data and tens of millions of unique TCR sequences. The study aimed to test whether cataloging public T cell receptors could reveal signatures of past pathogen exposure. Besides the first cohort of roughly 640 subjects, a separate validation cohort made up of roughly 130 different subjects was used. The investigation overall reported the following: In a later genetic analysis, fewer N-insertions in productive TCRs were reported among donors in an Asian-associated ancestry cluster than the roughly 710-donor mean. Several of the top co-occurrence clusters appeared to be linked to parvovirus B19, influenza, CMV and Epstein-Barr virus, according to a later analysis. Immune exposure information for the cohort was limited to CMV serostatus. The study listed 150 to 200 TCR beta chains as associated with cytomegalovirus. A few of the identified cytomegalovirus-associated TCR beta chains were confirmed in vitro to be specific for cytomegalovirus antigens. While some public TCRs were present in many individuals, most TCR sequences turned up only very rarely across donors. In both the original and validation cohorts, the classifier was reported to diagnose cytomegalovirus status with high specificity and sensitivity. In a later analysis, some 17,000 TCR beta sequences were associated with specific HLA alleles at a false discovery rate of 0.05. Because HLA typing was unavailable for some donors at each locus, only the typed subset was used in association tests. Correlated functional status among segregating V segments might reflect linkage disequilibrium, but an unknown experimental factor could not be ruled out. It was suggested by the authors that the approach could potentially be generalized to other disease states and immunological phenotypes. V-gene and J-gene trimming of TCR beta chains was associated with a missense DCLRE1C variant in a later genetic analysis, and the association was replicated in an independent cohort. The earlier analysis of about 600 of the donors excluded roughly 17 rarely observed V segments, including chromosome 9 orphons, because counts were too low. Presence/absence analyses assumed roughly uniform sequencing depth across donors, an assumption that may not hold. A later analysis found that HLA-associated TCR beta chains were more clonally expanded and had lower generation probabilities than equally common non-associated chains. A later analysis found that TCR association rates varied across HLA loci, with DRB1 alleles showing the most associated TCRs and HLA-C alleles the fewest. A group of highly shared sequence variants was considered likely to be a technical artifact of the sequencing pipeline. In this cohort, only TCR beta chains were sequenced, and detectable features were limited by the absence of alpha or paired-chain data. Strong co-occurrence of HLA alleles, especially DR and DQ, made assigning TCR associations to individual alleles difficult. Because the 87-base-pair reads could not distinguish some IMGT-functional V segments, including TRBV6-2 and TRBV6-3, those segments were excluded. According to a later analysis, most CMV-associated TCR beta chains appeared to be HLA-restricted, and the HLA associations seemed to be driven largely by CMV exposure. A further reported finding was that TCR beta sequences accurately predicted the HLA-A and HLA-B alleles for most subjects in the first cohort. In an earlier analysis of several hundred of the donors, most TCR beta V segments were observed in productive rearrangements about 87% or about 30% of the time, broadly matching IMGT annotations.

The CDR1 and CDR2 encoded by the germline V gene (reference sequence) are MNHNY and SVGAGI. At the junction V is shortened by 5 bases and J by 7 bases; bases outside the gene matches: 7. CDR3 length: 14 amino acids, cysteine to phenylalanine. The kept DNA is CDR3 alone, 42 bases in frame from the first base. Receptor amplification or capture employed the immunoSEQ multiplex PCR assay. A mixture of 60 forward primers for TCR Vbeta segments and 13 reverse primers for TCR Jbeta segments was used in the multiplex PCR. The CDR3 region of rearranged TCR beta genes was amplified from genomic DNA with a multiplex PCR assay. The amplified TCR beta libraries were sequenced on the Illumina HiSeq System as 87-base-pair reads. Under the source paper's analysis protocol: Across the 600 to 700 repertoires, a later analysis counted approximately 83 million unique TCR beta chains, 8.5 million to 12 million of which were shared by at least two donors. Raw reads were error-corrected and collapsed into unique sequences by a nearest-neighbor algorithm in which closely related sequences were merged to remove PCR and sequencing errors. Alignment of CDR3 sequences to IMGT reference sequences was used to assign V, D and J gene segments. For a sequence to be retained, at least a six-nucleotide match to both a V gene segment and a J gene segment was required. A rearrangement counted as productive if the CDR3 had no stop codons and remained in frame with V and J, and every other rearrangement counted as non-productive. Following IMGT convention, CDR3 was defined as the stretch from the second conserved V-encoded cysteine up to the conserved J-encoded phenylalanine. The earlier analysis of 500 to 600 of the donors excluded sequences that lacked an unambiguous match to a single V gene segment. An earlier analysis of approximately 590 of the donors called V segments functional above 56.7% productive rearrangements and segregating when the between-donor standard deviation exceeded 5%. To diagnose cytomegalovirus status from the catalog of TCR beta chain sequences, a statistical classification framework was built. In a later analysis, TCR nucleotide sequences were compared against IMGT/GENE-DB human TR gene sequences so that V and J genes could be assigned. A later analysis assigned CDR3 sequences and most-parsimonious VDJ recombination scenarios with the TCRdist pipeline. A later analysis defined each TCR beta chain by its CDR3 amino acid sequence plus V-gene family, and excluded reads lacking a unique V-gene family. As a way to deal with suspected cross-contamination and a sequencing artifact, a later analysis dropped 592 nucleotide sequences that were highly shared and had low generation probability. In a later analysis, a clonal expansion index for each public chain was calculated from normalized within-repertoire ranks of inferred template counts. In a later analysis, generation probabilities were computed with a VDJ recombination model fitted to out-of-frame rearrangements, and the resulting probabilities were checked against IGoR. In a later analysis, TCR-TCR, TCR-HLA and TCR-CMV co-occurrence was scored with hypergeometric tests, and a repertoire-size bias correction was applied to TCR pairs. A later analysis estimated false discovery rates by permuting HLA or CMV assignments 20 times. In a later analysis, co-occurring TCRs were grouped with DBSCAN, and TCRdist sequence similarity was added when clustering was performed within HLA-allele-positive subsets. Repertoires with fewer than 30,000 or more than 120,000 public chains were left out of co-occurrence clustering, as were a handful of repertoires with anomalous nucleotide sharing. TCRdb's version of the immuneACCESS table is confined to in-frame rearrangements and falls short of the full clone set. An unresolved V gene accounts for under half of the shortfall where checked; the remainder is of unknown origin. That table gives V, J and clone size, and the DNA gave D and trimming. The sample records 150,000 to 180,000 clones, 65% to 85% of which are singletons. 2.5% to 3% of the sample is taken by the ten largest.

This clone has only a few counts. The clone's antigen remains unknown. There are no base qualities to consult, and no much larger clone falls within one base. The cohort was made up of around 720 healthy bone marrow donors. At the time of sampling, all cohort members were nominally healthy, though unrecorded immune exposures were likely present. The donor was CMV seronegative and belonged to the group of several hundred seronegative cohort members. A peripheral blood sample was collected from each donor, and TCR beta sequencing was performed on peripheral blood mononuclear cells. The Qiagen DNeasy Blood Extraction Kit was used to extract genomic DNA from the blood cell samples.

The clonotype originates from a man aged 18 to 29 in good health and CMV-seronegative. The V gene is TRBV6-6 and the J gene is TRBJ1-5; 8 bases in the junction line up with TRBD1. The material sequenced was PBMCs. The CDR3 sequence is CASSRGTGDQPQHF. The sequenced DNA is TGTGCCAGCAGTCGTGGGACAGGAGACCAGCCCCAGCATTTT.